This passage covers 3 T cell receptor beta chains from one sample sequenced in a study of shared clonotypes between healthy human individuals. Profiled with immunoSEQ multiplex PCR; TCRdb holds only in-frame clones, not every one. The sample includes about 2.2 million clones, around 93% of them seen just once. Selected positively for CCR7 and CD45RO-negative, naive CD8 cells excluded terminally differentiated effector memory CD45RA+ cells. The specimen sequenced was naive CD8+ T cells from PBMCs. These receptor sequences come from a man in his late teens or twenties in good health. Some clones in this sample may be carry-over from other donors' samples.

V is TRBV5-1 and J is TRBJ2-2; no clear D gene. V was pared by 6 bases and J by 7 bases, with 16 bases between. Germline assignment: CDR1 SGHRS and CDR2 YFSETQ. The CDR3 has 14 amino acids. CDR3 residues: CASTPKGYNGELFF. CDR3 coding DNA: TGCGCCAGCACCCCGAAAGGGTATAACGGGGAGCTGTTTTTT.

This clone occurred a few times. The chain uses TRBV19 and TRBJ2-7, with TRBD1 matching 7 bases. V trimming: 3 bases; J trimming: 3 bases; junction bases outside the gene matches: 5. The germline CDR1 and CDR2 sequences are LNHDA and SQIVND (reference sequence). There are 14 residues in the CDR3. The CDR3 bases are TGTGCCAGTAGTATCGGGGACAGTATCTACGAGCAGTACTTC. Amino acid sequence: CASSIGDSIYEQYF.

This clone was seen just once. DNA of the CDR3: TGTGCCAGTAGCCACAGGGTGCGCGACGAGCAGTACTTC. This translates into CASSHRVRDEQYF. The V and J genes are TRBV19 and TRBJ2-7; D possibly corresponds to TRBD1 (6 bases). V lost 6 bases and J lost 5, with 14 bases in between. The CDR3 covers 13 residues. Germline lookup yields CDR1 LNHDA and CDR2 SQIVND (reference sequence).